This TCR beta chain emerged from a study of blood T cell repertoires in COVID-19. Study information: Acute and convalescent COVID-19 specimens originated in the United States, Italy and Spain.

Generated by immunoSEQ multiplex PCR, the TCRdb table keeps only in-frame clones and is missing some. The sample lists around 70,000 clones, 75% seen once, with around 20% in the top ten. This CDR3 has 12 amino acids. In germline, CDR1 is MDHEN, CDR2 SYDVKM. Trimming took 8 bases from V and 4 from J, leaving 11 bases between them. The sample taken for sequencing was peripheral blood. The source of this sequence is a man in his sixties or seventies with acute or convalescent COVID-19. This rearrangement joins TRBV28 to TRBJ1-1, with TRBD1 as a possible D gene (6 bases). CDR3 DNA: TGTGCCAGCGGTACAGGGAGCACTGAAGCTTTCTTT. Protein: CASGTGSTEAFF.